This TCR beta chain was documented in a study of T cell responses to AZD1222 COVID-19 vaccine. The CDR3 is 13 residues long. CDR1 is LNHDA, CDR2 SQIVND, per germline (reference sequence). V was cut by 6 bases and J by 6 bases, with 15 bases left in between. The method was immunoSEQ multiplex PCR; TCRdb's version includes in-frame clones alone and lacks a portion of them. Of some 99,000 clones detected, around 87% appear once; the ten largest clones hold 4.4%. This chain links TRBV19 with TRBJ2-7; tentatively, D is TRBD2 (5 bases). This sequence originates from an adult who received the AZD1222 COVID-19 vaccine. Sample: peripheral blood, taken 28 days after the second AZD1222 dose. CDR3 loop: CASRRAPSVEQYF. Written as DNA, the CDR3 is TGTGCCAGTAGGAGGGCGCCCTCGGTCGAGCAGTACTTC.